Each of the 5 T cell receptor beta chains below was sequenced from the same sample in a study of blood T cell repertoires in COVID-19. The table came from immunoSEQ multiplex PCR; TCRdb's copy has only in-frame clones and leaves some out. The top ten hold more than 40% of the sample, which has about 23,000 clones, 83% seen once. The specimen was peripheral blood. All receptors come from a man between 70 and 80 years old with acute or convalescent COVID-19.

This clone was picked up one time. The CDR3 loop reads CAIAGDSTDTQYF. CDR3 sequence (DNA): TGTGCCATAGCGGGGGATAGCACAGATACGCAGTATTTT. This chain links TRBV19 with TRBJ2-3, with 9 bases lining up with TRBD2. There are 13 residues in the CDR3. Germline CDR1 LNHDA, CDR2 SQIVND (reference sequence). Trimming at V came to 10 bases and at J to 0 bases, leaving 2 bases not matched to a gene.

This chain connects TRBV11-2 to TRBJ2-5; D unresolved. The CDR3 spans 14 residues. V was cut by 2 bases and J by 1 base, with 8 bases left in between. Germline values: CDR1 SGHAT, CDR2 FQNNGV. The CDR3 is CASSLSFSQETQYF. The CDR3 nucleotides are TGTGCCAGCAGCTTAAGTTTTAGCCAAGAGACCCAGTACTTC.

This rearrangement joins TRBV30 to TRBJ1-2, with D possibly TRBD1 on 5 matching bases. V shed 2 bases and J shed 4 bases, with 8 bases lying between them. The germline V gene has CDR1 GTSNPN and CDR2 SVGIG (reference sequence). The CDR3 is 12 amino acids. The CDR3 DNA follows: TGTGCCTGGAGTCCGGGGGTCTATGGCTACACCTTC. This gives the protein CAWSPGVYGYTF.

This clone has only a few counts. This chain joins TRBV27 and TRBJ1-1, with 8 nucleotides matching TRBD1. The CDR3 covers 16 residues. The J segment lost 6 bases and the V segment lost 5 bases, leaving 14 bases of the junction unmatched. Germline CDR1 MNHEY, CDR2 SMNVEV (reference sequence). In nucleotides, the CDR3 is TGTGCCAGCAGTCCTATGACCCGGACAGGGTCCCCTGAAGCTTTCTTT. Protein: CASSPMTRTGSPEAFF.

This clone was detected a few times. The rearrangement uses TRBV6-1 and TRBJ2-5, with 9 bases matching TRBD1. The germline V gene has CDR1 MNHNS and CDR2 SASEGT. Trimming took 2 bases from V and 4 from J; bases not matched to a gene: 5. The CDR3 contains 15 residues. CDR3 DNA sequence: TGTGCCAGCAGTGAAATCACAGGGGGCATAGAGACCCAGTACTTC. This sequence encodes CASSEITGGIETQYF.